The clone carrying this T cell receptor beta chain was detected only a few times. Its specificity is unknown. The data stem from a study of CD8+ T cells in alopecia areata. Study in general: Tofacitinib therapy took 6 to 18 months; 6 months off drug came after.

Study-wide results and limits: In patients, TCRs were shared less clearly than in mice, and HLA may possibly be involved. In lesional scalp, particularly from alopecia totalis/universalis, clonality was higher than in normal scalp. Scalp sequencing captures resident alphabeta T cells of normal skin too.

The germline V and J ends were trimmed by 5 bases and 5 bases, with 16 bases remaining between them. The CDR3 sequence is 14 residues long. The germline V gene encodes CDR1 SNHLY and CDR2 FYNNEI. As for treatment: oral pan-JAK inhibitor, 5-10 mg twice daily. RNA extraction was followed by reverse transcription into cDNA, which acted as the sequencing template. Sequencing was performed with immunoSEQ multiplex PCR; in TCRdb, only in-frame clones are kept and a portion is missing. The table has some 180,000 clones, approximately 55% seen once. Sequenced here: CD8+ T cells sorted from blood, sampled at week 24, from a patient treated with tofacitinib. The chain couples TRBV2 to TRBJ2-7; D remains ambiguous. The clonotype originates from a human donor with alopecia areata. The CDR3 loop is CASSYTEGSHEQYF. CDR3 DNA sequence: TGTGCCAGCAGTTATACGGAAGGTAGCCACGAGCAGTACTTC.